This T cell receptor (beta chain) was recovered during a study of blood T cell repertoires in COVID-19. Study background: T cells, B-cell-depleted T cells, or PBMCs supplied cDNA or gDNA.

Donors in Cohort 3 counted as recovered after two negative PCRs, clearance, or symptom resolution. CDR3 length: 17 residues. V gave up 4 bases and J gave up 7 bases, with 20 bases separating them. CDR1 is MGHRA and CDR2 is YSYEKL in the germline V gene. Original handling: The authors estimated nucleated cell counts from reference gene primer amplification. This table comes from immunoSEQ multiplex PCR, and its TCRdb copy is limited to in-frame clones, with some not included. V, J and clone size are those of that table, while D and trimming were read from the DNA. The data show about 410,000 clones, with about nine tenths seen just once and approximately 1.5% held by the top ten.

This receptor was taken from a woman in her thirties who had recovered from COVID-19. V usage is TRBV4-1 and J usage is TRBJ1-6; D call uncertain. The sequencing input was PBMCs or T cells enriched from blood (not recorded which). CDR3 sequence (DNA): TGCGCCAGCAGCCCATGGGGTCCCGCCGGGGAAAATTCACCCCTCCACTTT. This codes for CASSPWGPAGENSPLHF.